This T cell receptor (beta chain) was identified in a study of T cell responses to AZD1222 COVID-19 vaccine. The CDR3 is made up of 14 amino acids. The method was immunoSEQ multiplex PCR; TCRdb's version includes in-frame clones alone and lacks a portion of them. The sample contains over 150,000 clones, just over 90% of which appear only once. Notes on this clone: The antigen is undetermined.

Notes on the study in general: It should be noted that donors were predominantly white British and more often female, and clonal diversity was possibly underestimated. Baseline serostatus was positive in only six or seven AZD1222 recipients.

The sequence came from an adult who received the AZD1222 COVID-19 vaccine. This chain connects TRBV21-1 to TRBJ1-4. TRBV21-1 is a recognized pseudogene. This sample comprised peripheral blood, obtained 28 days after the second AZD1222 dose. CDR3 sequence reads: CASSVRPEAEKLFF. DNA of the CDR3: TGTGCCAGCAGCGTACGGCCCGAGGCTGAAAAACTGTTTTTT.